Listed below are T cell receptor beta chains from one sample, sequenced in a study of shared clonotypes between healthy human individuals. Method: immunoSEQ multiplex PCR; TCRdb's copy keeps in-frame clones and lacks some. There are about 2.1 million clones in the sample; roughly 95% occur only once, and 1.5% to 2% lies in the top ten. Sequenced sample: naive CD8+ T cells from PBMCs. Source of these receptors: a man between 18 and 35 years old in good health. Some clones in this sample may be carry-over from other donors' samples. Each CDR3 is given with its conserved first and last residue. A D gene is named only where the DNA matches it firmly. Expanded clones get a size class; other rows say once, few or many, or leave the size out.

clone size: -; D gene: -; J gene: TRBJ2-3; V gene: TRBV10-3; CDR3 DNA: TGTGCCATCAGTGAGCCCCAGGACAAGGACACAGATACGCAGTATTTT; CDR3 protein: CAISEPQDKDTDTQYF
clone size: -; D gene: -; J gene: TRBJ2-7; V gene: TRBV11-2; CDR3 DNA: TGTGCCAGCAGCTTAGATTTTGGGGGAGAGCAGTACTTC; CDR3 protein: CASSLDFGGEQYF
clone size: -; D gene: -; J gene: TRBJ2-1; V gene: TRBV7-2; CDR3 DNA: TGTGCCAGCAGCTTACTTCCAGGAGCCGGGTCCTACAATGAGCAGTTCTTC; CDR3 protein: CASSLLPGAGSYNEQFF
clone size: -; D gene: TRBD2; J gene: TRBJ2-7; V gene: TRBV27; CDR3 DNA: TGTGCCAGCAGTTTGAGACTAGCGTTATACGAGCAGTACTTC; CDR3 protein: CASSLRLALYEQYF
clone size: -; D gene: -; J gene: TRBJ1-5; V gene: TRBV19; CDR3 DNA: TGTGCCAGCACCCGACGGTTAGTTAGCAATCAGCCCCAGCATTTT; CDR3 protein: CASTRRLVSNQPQHF
clone size: -; D gene: -; J gene: TRBJ2-1; V gene: TRBV19; CDR3 DNA: TGTGCCAGTAGTATAGATCGGAGCAGCTACTACAATGAGCAGTTCTTC; CDR3 protein: CASSIDRSSYYNEQFF
clone size: -; D gene: -; J gene: TRBJ2-1; V gene: TRBV5-1; CDR3 DNA: TGCGCCAGCAGCTTGGCCACAAGGTGGAATGAGCAGTTCTTC; CDR3 protein: CASSLATRWNEQFF
clone size: -; D gene: -; J gene: TRBJ2-1; V gene: TRBV25-1; CDR3 DNA: TGTGCCAGCAGCGGTAGCTCCTACAATGAGCAGTTCTTC; CDR3 protein: CASSGSSYNEQFF
clone size: -; D gene: -; J gene: TRBJ1-1; V gene: TRBV27; CDR3 DNA: TGTGCCAGCAGTCGGCGCGGGGCTATGAACACTGAAGCTTTCTTT; CDR3 protein: CASSRRGAMNTEAFF
clone size: -; D gene: -; J gene: TRBJ2-3; V gene: TRBV7-2; CDR3 DNA: TGTGCCAGCAGCTTAGCGGTACAGCGGCGCACAGATACGCAGTATTTT; CDR3 protein: CASSLAVQRRTDTQYF
clone size: -; D gene: TRBD1; J gene: TRBJ1-1; V gene: TRBV9; CDR3 DNA: TGTGCCAGCAGCGCCCGGGGGGACAGGGCGATTAGTGCTGAAGCTTTCTTT; CDR3 protein: CASSARGDRAISAEAFF
clone size: -; D gene: TRBD2; J gene: TRBJ2-5; V gene: TRBV10-1; CDR3 DNA: TGCGCCAGCAGTGAGTGGGGGGGGAGAGCCCAGTACTTC; CDR3 protein: CASSEWGGRAQYF
clone size: -; D gene: -; J gene: TRBJ2-4; V gene: TRBV9; CDR3 DNA: TGTGCCAGCAGCGTAGAGGACAGCCTAGCGAGGGAGGGCCACATTCAGTACTTC; CDR3 protein: CASSVEDSLAREGHIQYF
clone size: -; D gene: -; J gene: TRBJ1-6; V gene: TRBV25-1; CDR3 DNA: TGTGCCAGCAGCCGACAGAGCTCCTATAATTCACCCCTCCACTTT; CDR3 protein: CASSRQSSYNSPLHF
clone size: -; D gene: -; J gene: TRBJ1-2; V gene: TRBV9; CDR3 DNA: TGTGCCAGCAGCGTAGGGGGAAGGGGGGACTCCTCGCTTGGCTACACCTTC; CDR3 protein: CASSVGGRGDSSLGYTF
clone size: -; D gene: -; J gene: TRBJ1-4; V gene: TRBV4-3; CDR3 DNA: TGCGCCAGCAGCCAAGTGCAGGTCTTGACTAATGAAAAACTGTTTTTT; CDR3 protein: CASSQVQVLTNEKLFF
clone size: -; D gene: -; J gene: TRBJ2-7; V gene: TRBV27; CDR3 DNA: TGTGCCAGCACCCAGACGGGTTTTACAGGGCAGTACTTC; CDR3 protein: CASTQTGFTGQYF
clone size: -; D gene: -; J gene: TRBJ2-7; V gene: TRBV11-2; CDR3 DNA: TGTGCCAGCAGCCCAGGACTAGGGGGGACCTCCTACGAGCAGTACTTC; CDR3 protein: CASSPGLGGTSYEQYF
clone size: -; D gene: -; J gene: TRBJ2-7; V gene: TRBV27; CDR3 DNA: TGTGCCAGCAGAACCTTAGGGGACGCCTACTACGAGCAGTACTTC; CDR3 protein: CASRTLGDAYYEQYF
clone size: -; D gene: -; J gene: TRBJ2-2; V gene: TRBV18; CDR3 DNA: TGTGCCAGCTCACCACCGGTCCTTCCCCCCGGGGAGCTGTTTTTT; CDR3 protein: CASSPPVLPPGELFF
clone size: -; D gene: TRBD2; J gene: TRBJ2-1; V gene: TRBV27; CDR3 DNA: TGTGCCAGCAGTTTAGTGGGCAGACTAGCGGGAGTAAATGAGCAGTTCTTC; CDR3 protein: CASSLVGRLAGVNEQFF
clone size: -; D gene: TRBD1; J gene: TRBJ1-1; V gene: TRBV2; CDR3 DNA: TGTGCCAGCAGTGAAGCGCTTCTGGGGAGACAGGGCGGAACTGAAGCTTTCTTT; CDR3 protein: CASSEALLGRQGGTEAFF
clone size: -; D gene: TRBD2; J gene: TRBJ2-7; V gene: TRBV28; CDR3 DNA: TGTGCCAGCAGTTTCCCTCGACTAGCGGGAGGGACCTACGAGCAGTACTTC; CDR3 protein: CASSFPRLAGGTYEQYF
clone size: -; D gene: -; J gene: TRBJ1-3; V gene: TRBV4-3; CDR3 DNA: TGCGCCAGCAGCCAAGATGAGGGACGTGGAAACACCATATATTTT; CDR3 protein: CASSQDEGRGNTIYF
clone size: -; D gene: -; J gene: TRBJ2-3; V gene: TRBV6-6; CDR3 DNA: TGTGCCAGCAGGTCGACAGGCATCGGGCTAGCGGATACGCAGTATTTT; CDR3 protein: CASRSTGIGLADTQYF
clone size: -; D gene: -; J gene: TRBJ2-7; V gene: TRBV27; CDR3 DNA: TGTGCCAGCAGTACCCTCGTGGAGGCAATGGAGGGGGAGCAGTACTTC; CDR3 protein: CASSTLVEAMEGEQYF
clone size: -; D gene: -; J gene: TRBJ2-7; V gene: TRBV18; CDR3 DNA: TGTGCCAGCTCACTCTCGGACAGCGTTTACCACGAGCAGTACTTC; CDR3 protein: CASSLSDSVYHEQYF
clone size: -; D gene: TRBD2; J gene: TRBJ2-2; V gene: TRBV5-6; CDR3 DNA: TGTGCCAGCAGCTTGGGCGGGAGGTCAACCGGGGAGCTGTTTTTT; CDR3 protein: CASSLGGRSTGELFF
clone size: -; D gene: -; J gene: TRBJ2-1; V gene: TRBV6-5; CDR3 DNA: TGTGCCAGCAGTTACTCCGAAAGCGCATTTAACAATGAGCAGTTCTTC; CDR3 protein: CASSYSESAFNNEQFF
clone size: once; D gene: -; J gene: TRBJ2-1; V gene: TRBV20-1; CDR3 DNA: TGCAGTGCTCGTTCCGGGAATGAGCAGTTCTTC; CDR3 protein: CSARSGNEQFF
clone size: -; D gene: TRBD1; J gene: TRBJ1-1; V gene: TRBV2; CDR3 DNA: TGTGCCAGCAGGGCCGGGACAGAGGAAAAGAACACTGAAGCTTTCTTT; CDR3 protein: CASRAGTEEKNTEAFF
clone size: -; D gene: -; J gene: TRBJ1-2; V gene: TRBV29-1; CDR3 DNA: TGCAGCGTTGGAAAAGGAAGTGGCTACACCTTC; CDR3 protein: CSVGKGSGYTF
clone size: -; D gene: -; J gene: TRBJ2-7; V gene: TRBV27; CDR3 DNA: TGTGCCAGCACCCCCATTTTCGGGGAAGGAGTTTACGAGCAGTACTTC; CDR3 protein: CASTPIFGEGVYEQYF
clone size: -; D gene: TRBD2; J gene: TRBJ2-3; V gene: TRBV4-3; CDR3 DNA: TGCGCCAGCAGCCAAGTTTGGCAGGGAACTAGCGGGAGTCAGACAGATACGCAGTATTTT; CDR3 protein: CASSQVWQGTSGSQTDTQYF
clone size: -; D gene: -; J gene: TRBJ2-5; V gene: TRBV15; CDR3 DNA: TGTGCCACCAGCAGAGAAATGCAAGAGACCCAGTACTTC; CDR3 protein: CATSREMQETQYF
clone size: -; D gene: TRBD1; J gene: TRBJ2-7; V gene: TRBV9; CDR3 DNA: TGTGCCAGCAGCCCGGCCGACAGGGCCTACGAGCAGTACTTC; CDR3 protein: CASSPADRAYEQYF
clone size: -; D gene: -; J gene: TRBJ2-7; V gene: TRBV9; CDR3 DNA: TGTGCCAGCAGCGTCGGCCCAGCGATCTCCTACGAGCAGTACTTC; CDR3 protein: CASSVGPAISYEQYF
clone size: once; D gene: -; J gene: TRBJ2-7; V gene: TRBV6-5; CDR3 DNA: TGTGCCAGCAGCCCCCGGGACTCTAAGTACGAGCAGTACTTC; CDR3 protein: CASSPRDSKYEQYF
clone size: -; D gene: -; J gene: TRBJ2-2; V gene: TRBV11-2; CDR3 DNA: TGTGCCAGCAGCTTTAGCCGGGGGAACACCGGGGAGCTGTTTTTT; CDR3 protein: CASSFSRGNTGELFF
clone size: -; D gene: TRBD1; J gene: TRBJ1-1; V gene: TRBV4-1; CDR3 DNA: TGCGCCAGCAGGCTTACAGGGGGGGACACTGAAGCTTTCTTT; CDR3 protein: CASRLTGGDTEAFF
clone size: -; D gene: -; J gene: TRBJ1-2; V gene: TRBV28; CDR3 DNA: TGTGCCAGCAGTTTACCAGGGGGCTACACCTTC; CDR3 protein: CASSLPGGYTF
clone size: -; D gene: TRBD2; J gene: TRBJ2-1; V gene: TRBV7-6; CDR3 DNA: TGTGCCAGCAGCTTAGCGGCGGGAGGGCCCTACAATGAGCAGTTCTTC; CDR3 protein: CASSLAAGGPYNEQFF
clone size: -; D gene: TRBD1; J gene: TRBJ2-7; V gene: TRBV27; CDR3 DNA: TGTGCCAGCAGTTTAAACGGACAGGGGGCCTACGAGCAGTACTTC; CDR3 protein: CASSLNGQGAYEQYF
clone size: -; D gene: -; J gene: TRBJ2-5; V gene: TRBV4-1; CDR3 DNA: TGCGCCAGCAGCCAAGATCGGGGTAGCGGCCAAGAGACCCAGTACTTC; CDR3 protein: CASSQDRGSGQETQYF
clone size: -; D gene: TRBD2; J gene: TRBJ2-2; V gene: TRBV4-2; CDR3 DNA: TGTGCCAGCAGCCAAGGGGCATTGCGGGAGGAGGTCGGGGAGCTGTTTTTT; CDR3 protein: CASSQGALREEVGELFF
clone size: -; D gene: TRBD2; J gene: TRBJ2-1; V gene: TRBV9; CDR3 DNA: TGTGCCAGCAGCGCAGGGACTAGCGGGCCCTACAATGAGCAGTTCTTC; CDR3 protein: CASSAGTSGPYNEQFF
clone size: -; D gene: -; J gene: TRBJ1-3; V gene: TRBV27; CDR3 DNA: TGTGCCAGCAGTCCCTCGGGGGGGGGTGTCCTCTCTGGAAACACCATATATTTT; CDR3 protein: CASSPSGGGVLSGNTIYF
clone size: -; D gene: -; J gene: TRBJ2-7; V gene: TRBV27; CDR3 DNA: TGTGCCATCCGTGGGGCCTCCTACGAGCAGTACTTC; CDR3 protein: CAIRGASYEQYF